The clone carrying this T cell receptor (beta chain) was seen once. The germline CDR1 and CDR2 sequences are SGHKS and YYEKEE (reference sequence). Trimming removed 3 bases from V and 0 bases from J; junction bases left unmatched: 4. The length of the CDR3 is 16 residues. The sample belongs to a study of blood T cell repertoires in COVID-19. The wider study: The analysed material was cDNA or gDNA that came from T cells, B-cell-depleted T cells, or PBMCs.

The repertoire was sequenced with immunoSEQ multiplex PCR; TCRdb's copy has only in-frame clones and lacks some. Of a few hundred thousand clones in the sample, around 90% are singletons; the top ten hold 6.8%. The chain combines TRBV5-5 with TRBJ1-3; 9 bases align to TRBD1. The TCR comes from a woman between 25 and 40 years old with COVID-19, enrolled during active disease. The source material was peripheral blood. The CDR3 DNA is TGTGCCAGCAGCTCGTTGGACAGGGGCTCTGGAAACACCATATATTTT. Protein: CASSSLDRGSGNTIYF.